The 31 T cell receptor beta chains below come from one sample, sequenced in a study of metastatic and nonmetastatic thyroid tumors. TCRdb re-called the PCR reads with MiXCR. The sample yields thousands of clones, about 28% seen once. Each patient came to thyroid surgery without any prior treatment (of any kind). The sample was tumor tissue. The origin of the receptors is a female donor with papillary thyroid cancer or a benign thyroid nodule (not recorded which). Some clones in this sample may be carry-over from other donors' samples.

This clone rates as medium-sized. The rearrangement uses TRBV6-1 and TRBJ2-7; TRBD1 might be the D (6 bases). Germline V gene sequence: CDR1 MNHNS, CDR2 SASEGT. The V gene lost 7 bases and the J gene lost 3 bases, with 16 bases spanning the gap. The CDR3 has 14 amino acids. CDR3 nucleotides: TGTGCCAGCACACAACAGGGATCGGACTACGAGCAGTACTTC. Translation: CASTQQGSDYEQYF.

By share, this clone ranks as medium-sized (0.01 to 0.1%). The chain is built from TRBV25-1 and TRBJ2-1; D is uncertain. The V end was cut by 4 bases, the J end by 9 bases, with 13 bases between. CDR1 MGHDK and CDR2 SYGVNS come from the germline V gene. This CDR3 contains 13 residues. As DNA, the CDR3 is TGTGCCAGCAGTGGCTCTATGATTGGTGAGCAGTTCTTC. Residues: CASSGSMIGEQFF. Full variable domain (outside the CDR3, taken from reference TRBV25-1 and TRBJ2-1): EADIYQTPRYLVIGTGKKITLECSQTMGHDKMYWYQQDPGMELHLIHYSYGVNSTEKGDLSSESTVSRIRTEHFPLTLESARPSHTSQYLCASSGSMIGEQFFGPGTRLTVL.

This clone qualifies as medium-sized. This chain joins TRBV4-1 and TRBJ2-5, with D possibly TRBD2 on 6 matching bases. The length of the CDR3 is 13 residues. V dropped 3 bases and J dropped 5 bases, with 10 bases sitting between them. Germline lookup yields CDR1 MGHRA and CDR2 YSYEKL. The chain's CDR3 is CASSQGLTETQYF. CDR3 nucleotides: TGCGCCAGCAGCCAGGGACTTACGGAGACCCAGTACTTC.

This clone was seen a few times. The chain joins TRBV6-1 to TRBJ1-3; D gene unclear. Germline-derived CDR1 and CDR2 are MNHNS and SASEGT. Trimming cost V 5 bases and J 0 bases, with 11 bases left between them. There are 15 residues in the CDR3. Here the CDR3 reads CASSSTGLSGNTIYF. In DNA, the CDR3 is TGTGCCAGCAGTTCTACGGGTCTCTCTGGAAACACCATATATTTT.

This clone has a single count. As DNA, the CDR3 is TGTGCCAGCAGTCGCTTAGGTTCCCGGACAGACATTTTTGGTGGCTACACCTTC. This sequence encodes CASSRLGSRTDIFGGYTF. The chain carries TRBV28 and TRBJ1-2; D might be TRBD1 (6 bases). The CDR3 extends over 18 amino acids. Germline CDR1 MDHEN, CDR2 SYDVKM. Trimming cost V 5 bases and J 7 bases, with 29 bases left between them.

This clone was observed a few times. The J gene is TRBJ1-1, the V gene TRBV7-9, with no clear D. Trimming removed 5 bases from V and 2 bases from J, with 3 bases in between. Germline loops: CDR1 SEHNR, CDR2 FQNEAQ (reference sequence). The CDR3 covers 11 residues. CDR3 DNA sequence: TGTGCCAGCAGCCTAAACACTGAAGCTTTCTTT. Protein sequence: CASSLNTEAFF.

V gene TRBV6-1 combines with J gene TRBJ1-3, with D perhaps TRBD1 (5 bases). CDR3 length equals 15 residues. The germline gives CDR1 MNHNS, CDR2 SASEGT. Deletions cut 6 bases from V and 0 bases from J, with 12 bases between. The CDR3 is CASRFRDDSGNTIYF. The CDR3 DNA follows: TGTGCCAGCAGGTTCAGGGACGACTCTGGAAACACCATATATTTT.

There are a few counts of this clone. This chain uses TRBV25-1 with TRBJ2-3; 7 nucleotides line up with TRBD2. The CDR3 consists of 14 residues. V shed 1 base, J shed 4 bases, and the junction held 2 bases outside the gene matches. Germline CDR1 reads MGHDK; CDR2 reads SYGVNS. The chain's CDR3 is CASSEFAGADTQYF. For the CDR3, the DNA is TGTGCCAGCAGTGAATTTGCGGGGGCAGATACGCAGTATTTT.

This clone was seen ten or more times. One end of the junction varies from germline; a read error may be responsible. The chain links TRBV5-6 to TRBJ2-7, with 8 bases aligning to TRBD1. Germline V CDR1 and CDR2: SGHDT, YYEEEE. This CDR3 is 11 amino acids long. The CDR3 bases are TGTGCCAGCAGTTTGGACAGGGTAAGGGACTTC. Amino acids: CASSLDRVRDF.

As regards this clone: Sequence at one end of the junction differs from germline and may be a read error. The rearrangement uses TRBV6-1 and TRBJ2-2; no definite D call. The CDR3 sequence is 14 residues long. Germline V gene sequence: CDR1 MNHNS, CDR2 SASEGT. CDR3 DNA: TGTGCCAGCAGTGGTATGACGAACACCGGGCAGCTGTTTTTT. This codes for CASSGMTNTGQLFF.

V usage is TRBV30 and J usage is TRBJ2-7, with a weak D call TRBD2 (5 bases). Deletions cut 4 bases from V and 7 bases from J, with 14 bases between. This CDR3 is built from 12 residues. Germline V gives CDR1 GTSNPN, CDR2 SVGIG (reference sequence). CDR3 coding DNA: TGTGCCTGGAATGGACTGAGAAAGGAGCAGTACTTC. It translates to CAWNGLRKEQYF.

This clone is labeled medium-sized. The rearrangement uses TRBV28 and TRBJ1-6; tentatively, D is TRBD1 (5 bases). Germline-derived CDR1 and CDR2 are MDHEN and SYDVKM. V was trimmed by 1 base and J by 9 bases, leaving 7 bases between them. The CDR3 length is 13 residues. The CDR3 DNA is TGTGCCAGCAGTTTATCCCAGGGTTCACCCCTCCACTTT. This sequence encodes CASSLSQGSPLHF.

This clone was seen many times. Other DNA sequences within the sample encode an identical CDR3. The chain carries TRBV18 and TRBJ2-1; tentatively, D is TRBD2 (6 bases). The CDR3 totals 19 residues. The germline V gene has CDR1 KGHSH and CDR2 LQKENI. V was trimmed by 3 bases and J by 3 bases, leaving 24 bases between them. CDR3 residues: CASSPGEASERALYNEQFF. Written as DNA, the CDR3 is TGTGCCAGCTCACCCGGGGAGGCTAGCGAGAGGGCCCTCTACAATGAGCAGTTCTTC.

DNA for the CDR3: TGTGCCTGGAGTGTAGGTCAAGGGGGATTGAGCTACACCTTC. As protein: CAWSVGQGGLSYTF. The rearrangement joins TRBV30 to TRBJ1-2; a possible D gene is TRBD1 (6 bases). The germline CDR1 and CDR2 sequences are GTSNPN and SVGIG (reference sequence). Trimming took 0 bases from V and 9 from J, leaving 17 bases between them. CDR3 length: 14 residues. The full variable domain, rest sourced from reference TRBV30 and TRBJ1-2, is SQTIHQWPATLVQPVGSPLSLECTVEGTSNPNLYWYRQAAGRGLQLLFYSVGIGQISSEVPQNLSASRPQDRQFILSSKKLLLSDSGFYLCAWSVGQGGLSYTFGSGTRLTVV.

This clone has more than one count but fewer than ten. CDR3 nucleotides: TGTGCCAGCAGTGAATTTCTGGGACAAGATTGGAACACCATATATTTT. It codes for CASSEFLGQDWNTIYF. The chain is built from TRBV6-1 and TRBJ1-3; D is possibly TRBD1 (6 bases). This CDR3 contains 16 residues. Germline V CDR1 and CDR2: MNHNS, SASEGT. V lost 2 bases and J 7 bases, leaving 18 bases between the germline ends.

This clone has only a few counts. The J gene is TRBJ2-7, the V gene TRBV6-5; D unclear. V was cut by 0 bases and J by 3 bases, with 9 bases left in between. The germline gives CDR1 MNHEY, CDR2 SVGAGI. The CDR3 runs to 14 residues. The CDR3 DNA follows: TGTGCCAGCAGTTACTCGGGCAGTAACTACGAGCAGTACTTC. This encodes CASSYSGSNYEQYF.

This chain uses TRBV13 with TRBJ1-4, with TRBD1 identical over 7 bases. The V gene end was trimmed by 5 bases and the J gene end by 4 bases; junction bases not matched to a gene: 10. Looked up from germline, CDR1 is PRHDT and CDR2 is FYEKMQ (reference sequence). This CDR3 contains 16 residues. The CDR3 nucleotides read TGTGCCAGCAGCCTAAACAGGGGAGGAAGTAATGAAAAACTGTTTTTT. Protein sequence: CASSLNRGGSNEKLFF. The whole variable domain, remainder taken from reference TRBV13 and TRBJ1-4, is AAGVIQSPRHLIKEKRETATLKCYPIPRHDTVYWYQQGPGQDPQFLISFYEKMQSDKGSIPDRFSAQQFSDYHSELNMSSLELGDSALYFCASSLNRGGSNEKLFFGSGTQLSVL.

The V and J genes are TRBV5-6 and TRBJ1-4; 8 nucleotides line up with TRBD1. Germline assignment: CDR1 SGHDT and CDR2 YYEEEE. The CDR3 length is 15 residues. Unmatched junction bases numbered 6, after V lost 5 bases and J lost 3 bases. CDR3 sequence (DNA): TGTGCCAGCAGACCGGCAGGGGGCTCTAATGAAAAACTGTTTTTT. Translation: CASRPAGGSNEKLFF.

The J gene is TRBJ2-2, the V gene TRBV18, with a possible D match to TRBD1 (6 bases). The ends were cut back, 6 bases at V and 1 base at J, with 15 bases in the middle. CDR1 and CDR2 from the germline V gene are KGHSH and LQKENI. The CDR3 totals 16 residues. CDR3 sequence (DNA): TGTGCCAGCTCCTATCGACCGGGACAGAACACCGGGGAGCTGTTTTTT. This sequence encodes CASSYRPGQNTGELFF. The full variable domain, rest sourced from reference TRBV18 and TRBJ2-2, is NAGVMQNPRHLVRRRGQEARLRCSPMKGHSHVYWYRQLPEEGLKFMVYLQKENIIDESGMPKERFSAEFPKEGPSILRIQQVVRGDSAAYFCASSYRPGQNTGELFFGEGSRLTVL.

This clone was detected a few times. The chain couples TRBV10-3 to TRBJ2-7, with 9 bases lining up with TRBD2. The CDR3 spans 15 residues. Germline-derived CDR1 and CDR2 are ENHRY and SYGVKD. Germline trimming cut 5 bases from V and 4 bases from J; bases unmatched to any gene: 9. The CDR3 sequence is CAISWSAGGPYEQYF. CDR3 bases: TGTGCCATCAGTTGGTCGGCGGGAGGGCCGTACGAGCAGTACTTC.

At least ten counts were recorded for this clone. The V gene is TRBV7-9, the J gene TRBJ2-5; 11 nucleotides line up with TRBD2. Trimming at V came to 1 base and at J to 2 bases, leaving 6 bases not matched to a gene. The CDR3 consists of 17 residues. Per germline, CDR1 SEHNR and CDR2 FQNEAQ (reference sequence). CDR3 sequence reads: CASSLGGTSGIQETQYF. For the CDR3, the DNA is TGTGCCAGCAGCTTAGGAGGGACTAGCGGTATACAAGAGACCCAGTACTTC.

This clone appeared a few times. The J gene is TRBJ2-3, the V gene TRBV29-1; D is perhaps TRBD1 or TRBD2 (5 bases each). The germline V and J ends were trimmed by 4 bases and 2 bases, with 16 bases remaining between them. The CDR3 consists of 15 residues. Germline CDR1 SQVTM, CDR2 ANQGSEA. The CDR3 DNA reads as TGCAGCGTTGTGGACGGGGCGGGCACCACAGATACGCAGTATTTT. The encoded protein is CSVVDGAGTTDTQYF.

Judged by abundance, this clone is medium-sized. The rearrangement uses TRBV4-1 and TRBJ1-3; D unresolved. V dropped 0 bases and J dropped 2 bases, with 8 bases sitting between them. Germline-derived CDR1 and CDR2 are MGHRA and YSYEKL. The CDR3 loop spans 15 amino acids. The CDR3 reads CASSQEGVTGNTIYF. Here the CDR3 DNA reads TGCGCCAGCAGCCAAGAAGGAGTCACTGGAAACACCATATATTTT.

The chain recombines TRBV2 with TRBJ1-6; tentatively, D is TRBD1 (5 bases). Germline V gene lookup returns CDR1 SNHLY and CDR2 FYNNEI. CDR3 length: 13 amino acids. V was clipped by 3 bases and J by 5 bases, with 5 bases between them. DNA for the CDR3: TGTGCCAGCAGTGAGACAGATAATTCACCCCTCCACTTT. Translating gives CASSETDNSPLHF.

V gene TRBV19 combines with J gene TRBJ2-2; weak D call: TRBD2 (6 bases). Trimming left V 5 bases short and J 5 bases short, with 21 bases between. From germline, CDR1 is LNHDA and CDR2 SQIVND (reference sequence). The CDR3 spans 17 residues. CDR3 loop: CASSSSRLSGVTGELFF. The DNA for the CDR3 is TGTGCCAGTAGTTCATCACGACTATCGGGAGTGACCGGGGAGCTGTTTTTT.

This clone was counted a few times. One end of the junction does not line up with germline, which may come from a read error. The V gene is TRBV28, the J gene TRBJ2-7; maybe TRBD2 (6 bases). The CDR3 is 19 residues long. CDR1 and CDR2 (germline): MDHEN, SYDVKM. CDR3 sequence: CASSLEGPSGGQGVYEQYF. The CDR3 DNA reads as TGCGCCAGCAGTCTCGAAGGTCCAAGCGGAGGGCAGGGAGTCTACGAGCAGTACTTC.

In its sample, this clone was seen a few times. The rearrangement links TRBV19 to TRBJ1-6; a weak D match, TRBD1 (6 bases). V lost 9 bases, J lost 8 bases, and 11 bases lay in between. The CDR3 totals 12 residues. CDR1 LNHDA and CDR2 SQIVND come from the germline V gene (reference sequence). The CDR3 nucleotides read TGTGCCAGCCGGGACATGGATTCACCCCTCCACTTT. As protein: CASRDMDSPLHF.

By frequency in the sample, this clone is medium-sized. V usage is TRBV27 and J usage is TRBJ2-1; no firm D call. The CDR3 has 13 amino acids. Trimming removed 11 bases from V and 0 bases from J, with 11 bases in between. Germline CDR1 and CDR2: MNHEY and SMNVEV (reference sequence). This chain's CDR3 is CASSLSSYNEQFF. CDR3 bases: TGTGCCTCAAGCCTGAGCTCCTACAATGAGCAGTTCTTC.

This clone appeared a few times. This chain joins TRBV25-1 and TRBJ2-2; D is undetermined. This CDR3 is 10 amino acids long. The germline gives CDR1 MGHDK, CDR2 SYGVNS. Deletions cut 4 bases from V and 6 bases from J, with 0 bases between. For the CDR3, the DNA is TGTGCCAGCAGTGCCGGGGAGCTGTTTTTT. Translating it yields CASSAGELFF.

In DNA, the CDR3 is TGCAGTGCTAGGGGAAACGGCCTCAACGAGCAGTACTTC. Its protein product is CSARGNGLNEQYF. The gene calls are TRBV20-1 and TRBJ2-7; D is uncertain. The CDR3 has 13 residues. V was pared by 3 bases and J by 5 bases, with 14 bases between. The germline CDR1 and CDR2 sequences are DFQATT and SNEGSKA (reference sequence).

V usage is TRBV11-2 and J usage is TRBJ2-7; the match to TRBD2 covers 13 bases. The CDR3 extends over 18 amino acids. Germline lookup yields CDR1 SGHAT and CDR2 FQNNGV. The J segment lost 6 bases and the V segment lost 1 base, leaving 12 bases of the junction unmatched. In DNA form, the CDR3 reads TGTGCCAGCAGCTTAGGGTCTGAACTAGCGGGAGGGAGTCGCGAGCAGTACTTC. Translated, it gives CASSLGSELAGGSREQYF. Based on the CDR3 plus reference TRBV11-2 and TRBJ2-7, the full variable domain is EAGVAQSPRYKIIEKRQSVAFWCNPISGHATLYWYQQILGQGPKLLIQFQNNGVVDDSQLPKDRFSAERLKGVDSTLKIQPAKLEDSAVYLCASSLGSELAGGSREQYFGPGTRLTVT.